One sample yielded the 26 T cell receptor beta chains listed below, sequenced in a study of shared clonotypes between healthy human individuals. Naive-designated CD8 cells lacked CD45RO, were positively enriched for CCR7, and omitted terminally differentiated effector memory CD45RA+ cells. Profiled with immunoSEQ multiplex PCR; TCRdb holds only in-frame clones, not every one. The table records about 2 million clones, over 85% of them present only once. Input material: naive CD8+ T cells sorted from blood. The origin of the receptors is a man in his late teens or twenties in good health.

The J gene is TRBJ2-1, the V gene TRBV7-9; TRBD2 matches at 9 bases. CDR1 is SEHNR and CDR2 is FQNEAQ in the germline V gene (reference sequence). Trimming removed 5 bases from V and 4 bases from J; junction bases left unmatched: 6. The CDR3 sequence is 15 residues long. Here the CDR3 DNA reads TGTGCCAGCAGCAGATTTAGCGGGAGTTACAATGAGCAGTTCTTC. It specifies CASSRFSGSYNEQFF. The full variable domain, rest sourced from reference TRBV7-9 and TRBJ2-1, is DTGVSQNPRHKITKRGQNVTFRCDPISEHNRLYWYRQTLGQGPEFLTYFQNEAQLEKSRLLSDRFSAERPKGSFSTLEIQRTEQGDSAMYLCASSRFSGSYNEQFFGPGTRLTVL.

About this clone: Germline and junction disagree at one end, which may indicate a read error. The rearrangement links TRBV10-2 to TRBJ2-7; the D is unclear. CDR1 is WSHSY, CDR2 SAAADI, per germline. The CDR3 sequence is 12 residues long. CDR3 loop: CASRESLGEQYF. The CDR3 DNA reads as TGCGCCAGCAGGGAGTCGTTGGGCGAGCAGTACTTC.

V gene TRBV18 combines with J gene TRBJ1-1; a weak D match, TRBD1 (5 bases). CDR1 and CDR2 from the germline V gene are KGHSH and LQKENI. The V end lost 3 bases, the J end lost 5 bases, and 19 bases lay between the germline ends. The CDR3 totals 16 residues. The CDR3 DNA is TGTGCCAGCTCACCTTTCACCCTAGGGGATGGGACTGAAGCTTTCTTT. Translation gives CASSPFTLGDGTEAFF.

The chain combines TRBV4-1 with TRBJ2-1; D is undetermined. With 4 bases removed from V and 8 bases from J, the gap between germline ends came to 9 bases. The germline CDR1 and CDR2 sequences are MGHRA and YSYEKL. The CDR3 has 12 residues. CDR3 residues: CASSLEPDEQFF. CDR3 sequence (DNA): TGCGCCAGCAGCCTTGAGCCCGATGAGCAGTTCTTC.

In the case of this clone: This sample includes further DNA sequences coding for the same CDR3. This chain links TRBV27 with TRBJ1-5, with TRBD1 as a possible D gene (5 bases). Per the germline V gene, CDR1 is MNHEY and CDR2 is SMNVEV (reference sequence). This CDR3 has 14 residues. Between the trimmed V and J ends, which lost 6 bases and 1 base, there was a span of 10 bases. The CDR3 bases are TGTGCCAGCAGCTCGAGGGACAGCAATCAGCCCCAGCATTTT. Amino acid sequence: CASSSRDSNQPQHF.

V usage is TRBV29-1 and J usage is TRBJ2-7; 9 bases line up with TRBD1. CDR1 SQVTM and CDR2 ANQGSEA come from the germline V gene. CDR3 length: 15 amino acids. V trimming: 3 bases; J trimming: 1 base; junction bases outside the gene matches: 7. The CDR3 nucleotides are TGCAGCGTTGAGGGCACGGGACAGGGTTCCTACGAGCAGTACTTC. Its protein is CSVEGTGQGSYEQYF.

The chain combines TRBV19 with TRBJ2-2; D remains unclear. The length of the CDR3 is 13 residues. Germline V CDR1 and CDR2: LNHDA, SQIVND (reference sequence). V was cut by 3 bases and J by 6 bases, with 8 bases left in between. The CDR3 coding sequence is TGTGCCAGTAGTATCTGGGTATCCGGGGAGCTGTTTTTT. Protein sequence: CASSIWVSGELFF.

The chain links TRBV6-5 to TRBJ2-1; 9 bases are a match to TRBD2. Germline V gene data show CDR1 as MNHEY and CDR2 as SVGAGI. J gave up 9 bases and V 0 bases, and 3 bases lay outside the gene matches. The CDR3 sequence is 14 residues long. The CDR3 coding sequence is TGTGCCAGCAGTTACTCTGCGGGAGGGAGTGAGCAGTTCTTC. Protein sequence: CASSYSAGGSEQFF.

The chain has TRBV7-6 and TRBJ2-2, with D perhaps matching TRBD1 (6 bases). The V and J ends lost 5 bases and 4 bases respectively, with 17 bases between them. In germline, CDR1 is SGHVS, CDR2 FNYEAQ. This CDR3 is 16 amino acids long. CDR3 sequence reads: CASSPLQGIVTGELFF. CDR3 sequence (DNA): TGTGCCAGCAGCCCGCTTCAGGGGATAGTCACCGGGGAGCTGTTTTTT.

This rearrangement joins TRBV9 to TRBJ2-1; D possibly corresponds to TRBD2 (5 bases). V lost 3 bases to trimming and J lost 4 bases, with 11 bases between them. The CDR3 consists of 14 residues. Per the germline V gene, CDR1 is SGDLS and CDR2 is YYNGEE. In DNA form, the CDR3 reads TGTGCCAGCAGCGGAAGGACGGGATACAATGAGCAGTTCTTC. As protein: CASSGRTGYNEQFF.

This sequence joins TRBV9 and TRBJ2-7; D is perhaps TRBD1 or TRBD2 (5 bases each). The length of the CDR3 is 13 residues. The germline CDR1 and CDR2 sequences are SGDLS and YYNGEE. V was cut by 4 bases and J by 6 bases, with 14 bases left in between. The CDR3, as DNA: TGTGCCAGCAGCCCCCCCCTTGGGGGCGAGCAGTACTTC. Its translation: CASSPPLGGEQYF. Based on the CDR3 plus reference TRBV9 and TRBJ2-7, the full variable domain is DSGVTQTPKHLITATGQRVTLRCSPRSGDLSVYWYQQSLDQGLQFLIQYYNGEERAKGNILERFSAQQFPDLHSELNLSSLELGDSALYFCASSPPLGGEQYFGPGTRLTVT.

This rearrangement joins TRBV7-9 to TRBJ2-1; weak D call: TRBD2 (6 bases). The V end was cut by 5 bases, the J end by 7 bases, with 21 bases between. The CDR3 sequence is 16 residues long. Germline V gives CDR1 SEHNR, CDR2 FQNEAQ (reference sequence). CDR3 sequence (DNA): TGTGCCAGCAGCCTCCCTCCGGACGGGAGTGTTAATGAGCAGTTCTTC. Encoded protein: CASSLPPDGSVNEQFF.

This chain uses TRBV7-3 with TRBJ2-5, with 12 bases fitting TRBD2. Germline lookup yields CDR1 SGHTA and CDR2 FQGTGA. CDR3 length equals 16 residues. Trimming removed 5 bases from V and 1 base from J; junction bases left unmatched: 5. CDR3 loop: CASSLGLAGPQETQYF. The DNA of the CDR3 is TGTGCCAGCAGCCTCGGACTAGCGGGGCCCCAAGAGACCCAGTACTTC.

The J gene is TRBJ2-3, the V gene TRBV4-1; the match to TRBD1 covers 10 bases. Germline values: CDR1 MGHRA, CDR2 YSYEKL. CDR3 length equals 16 residues. With 2 bases clipped from V and 5 bases from J, the junction kept 7 bases outside the gene matches. The CDR3 DNA reads TGCGCCAGCAGCCAACCGGGGACAGGGGAGGGAGATACGCAGTATTTT. It encodes CASSQPGTGEGDTQYF.

This rearrangement joins TRBV28 to TRBJ2-2, with TRBD1 matching over 7 bases. The germline V gene encodes CDR1 MDHEN and CDR2 SYDVKM. CDR3 size: 13 residues. After removal of 6 bases from V and 6 bases from J, the junction contained 4 bases not matched to a gene. CDR3 in DNA: TGTGCCAGCAGGTTTCAGGGGGCCGGGGAGCTGTTTTTT. It encodes CASRFQGAGELFF.

The chain links TRBV4-1 to TRBJ1-3; 7 nucleotides line up with TRBD1. V dropped 3 bases and J dropped 2; count of bases not matched to a gene: 13. Germline CDR1 is MGHRA and CDR2 is YSYEKL. The CDR3 runs to 18 residues. Here the CDR3 reads CASSQGVTGLGAGNTIYF. The CDR3 coding sequence is TGCGCCAGCAGCCAGGGGGTGACAGGGCTAGGGGCTGGAAACACCATATATTTT.

The V gene is TRBV5-3, the J gene TRBJ2-2; D gene uncertain. TRBV5-3 is identified as an open reading frame with a role that is uncertain. The CDR3 is 18 residues long. Trimming took 3 bases from V and 7 from J, leaving 25 bases between them. The CDR3 spells CARSSRLGFYSSYGELFF. Written as DNA, the CDR3 is TGTGCCAGAAGCTCTCGACTCGGTTTTTACTCATCCTACGGGGAGCTGTTTTTT.

This clone was counted once. The chain recombines TRBV25-1 with TRBJ2-7; D call uncertain. The V gene lost 1 base and the J gene lost 3 bases, with 10 bases spanning the gap. Germline values: CDR1 MGHDK, CDR2 SYGVNS. This CDR3 comprises 14 residues. The DNA of the CDR3 is TGTGCCAGCAGTGAATCGGGCAGGAGCTACGAGCAGTACTTC. Encoded protein: CASSESGRSYEQYF.

CDR3 nucleotides: TGTGCCAGCACCGGAGACAGCCACAAATCCTACGAGCAGTACTTC. This sequence encodes CASTGDSHKSYEQYF. This chain links TRBV6-6 with TRBJ2-7, with D perhaps TRBD1 (5 bases). The CDR3 runs 15 residues. Trimming took off 7 bases at V and 1 base at J, with 17 bases between the two ends. From germline, CDR1 is MNHNY and CDR2 SVGAGI (reference sequence).

The chain joins TRBV6-5 to TRBJ1-2, with D possibly matching TRBD1 (5 bases). Per germline, CDR1 MNHEY and CDR2 SVGAGI. The CDR3 is made up of 16 amino acids. V shed 2 bases and J shed 4 bases, with 17 bases lying between them. The CDR3 sequence: CASSYREGLRAYGYTF. The CDR3 DNA sequence: TGTGCCAGCAGTTACCGGGAGGGGCTTCGGGCCTATGGCTACACCTTC.

J is TRBJ2-7 and V is TRBV28; no clear D gene. Germline V lookup: CDR1 MDHEN, CDR2 SYDVKM. Trimming removed 6 bases from V and 0 bases from J, with 9 bases in between. The CDR3 runs 13 residues. The CDR3 is CASRSTNSYEQYF. The DNA for the CDR3 is TGTGCCAGCAGATCGACAAACTCCTACGAGCAGTACTTC.

V is TRBV6-5 and J is TRBJ2-5; no firm D call. The V end lost 4 bases, the J end lost 0 bases, and 6 bases lay between the germline ends. The length of the CDR3 is 13 residues. Germline assignment: CDR1 MNHEY and CDR2 SVGAGI. The CDR3 here is CASSSSYQETQYF. The CDR3 DNA reads TGTGCCAGCAGTTCATCGTACCAAGAGACCCAGTACTTC.

J is TRBJ2-7 and V is TRBV2; D not resolved. Trimming left V 3 bases short and J 0 bases short, with 12 bases between. Germline V gene sequence: CDR1 SNHLY, CDR2 FYNNEI. This CDR3 comprises 15 residues. Here the CDR3 reads CASSEGQVISYEQYF. The CDR3, as DNA: TGTGCCAGCAGTGAGGGCCAGGTTATCTCCTACGAGCAGTACTTC.

The V gene is TRBV7-6, the J gene TRBJ2-5, with no clear D. Trimming left V 5 bases short and J 0 bases short, with 7 bases between. The CDR3 is 13 amino acids. The V gene's germline CDR1 is SGHVS and CDR2 FNYEAQ. This CDR3 reads CASSVGYQETQYF. In DNA form, the CDR3 reads TGTGCCAGCAGCGTCGGTTACCAAGAGACCCAGTACTTC.

As for this clone: Different DNA sequences within this sample yield the same CDR3. The gene calls are TRBV9 and TRBJ2-7; D gene unclear. Trimming shortened V by 0 bases and J by 2 bases, and 9 bases separated the two germline ends. The CDR3 is 14 residues long. Looked up from germline, CDR1 is SGDLS and CDR2 is YYNGEE. In DNA, the CDR3 is TGTGCCAGCAGCGTAGGGGGATCAACCTACGAGCAGTACTTC. Amino acid sequence: CASSVGGSTYEQYF.

The chain is built from TRBV27 and TRBJ2-1; perhaps TRBD2 as D (5 bases). CDR3 size: 13 residues. Germline CDR1 reads MNHEY; CDR2 reads SMNVEV (reference sequence). Trimming took off 3 bases at V and 5 bases at J, with 8 bases between the two ends. The CDR3 sequence is CASSFSGNNEQFF. The CDR3 coding sequence is TGTGCCAGCAGTTTCTCCGGGAACAATGAGCAGTTCTTC.